This T cell receptor beta chain emerged from a study of regulatory T cells in long-lasting Graves disease. Trimming stripped 4 bases from V and 3 bases from J, with 3 bases between. The CDR3 length is 12 residues. Germline values: CDR1 LNHDA, CDR2 SQIVND (reference sequence). Libraries of TCR beta came from iRepertoire HTBI primers plus Arm-PCR of CDR3 regions. MiXCR was run by TCRdb on the multiplex PCR reads, yielding one entry per CDR3 protein. In the table there are almost 350,000 distinct CDR3 sequences, roughly a fifth of which are singletons. Time point given: persistent/refractory GD, antithyroid drugs over 5 years with positive TRAb. The TCR library was prepared using RNA isolated from PBMCs.

V gene TRBV19 combines with J gene TRBJ1-4; the D is unclear. The clonotype originates from a female donor with Graves disease. Sequencing used peripheral blood mononuclear cells (PBMCs), obtained when the disease was refractory, from a patient treated with antithyroid drugs. The CDR3 nucleotides are TGTGCCAGTAGTACGTCTAATGAAAAACTGTTTTTT. It translates to CASSTSNEKLFF.